This TCR beta chain was captured in a study of T-cell memory formation after mild COVID-19. This clonotype turned up a few times. The antigen is undetermined. Researchers used 5'RACE with constant-segment primers to make TCR alpha and TCR beta cDNA libraries that carry sample barcodes and UMIs. TCRdb redid the calling of the 5' RACE reads with MiXCR, one entry per CDR3 protein. The table records about 240,000 distinct CDR3 sequences, approximately 9% of them present only once. The study, taken as a whole, reports: Confirmation was lacking for SARS-CoV-2 specificity of second-wave clones that peaked on day 37. Shrinking CD4+ clones resided mostly in CM and EM, and CD8+ ones in EMRA.

The clonotype comes from a man aged 18 to 30 who had mild COVID-19 (a few samples of this study predate the infection). Cell type and time point are not known. Sequenced input: PBMCs or a T cell subset sorted from them (not recorded which).

The chain's CDR3 is CASSFVSGANVLTF. The CDR3, as DNA: TGTGCCAGCAGCTTCGTCTCTGGGGCCAACGTCCTGACTTTC. J is TRBJ2-6 and V is TRBV5-4; no firm D call. V was pared by 2 bases and J by 0 bases, with 3 bases between. The CDR3 is 14 amino acids. Germline V lookup: CDR1 SGHNT, CDR2 YYREEE (reference sequence).